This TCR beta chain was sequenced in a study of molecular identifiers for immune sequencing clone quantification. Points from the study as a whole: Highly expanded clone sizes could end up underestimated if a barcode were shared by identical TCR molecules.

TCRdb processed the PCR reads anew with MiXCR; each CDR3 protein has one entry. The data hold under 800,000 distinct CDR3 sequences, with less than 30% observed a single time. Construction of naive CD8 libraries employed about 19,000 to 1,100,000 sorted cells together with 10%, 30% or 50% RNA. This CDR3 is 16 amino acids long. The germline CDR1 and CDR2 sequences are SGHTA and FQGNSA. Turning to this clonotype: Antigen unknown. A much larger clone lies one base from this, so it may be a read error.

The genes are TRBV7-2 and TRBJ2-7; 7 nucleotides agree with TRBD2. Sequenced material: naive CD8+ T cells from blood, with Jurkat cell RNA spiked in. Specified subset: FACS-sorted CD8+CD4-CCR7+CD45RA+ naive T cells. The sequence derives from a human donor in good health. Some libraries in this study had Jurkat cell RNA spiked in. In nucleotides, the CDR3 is TGTGCCAGCAGCACCTTCCGAGCGGGGTTCTCCTACGAGCAGTGCTTC. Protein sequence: CASSTFRAGFSYEQCF.